The 32 T cell receptor beta chains reported below all come from one sample, sequenced in a study of beta chain features in type 1 diabetes (dated by TCRdb to 2016 to 2019). The library was obtained by the immunoSEQ multiplex PCR assay. The entire amount of isolated RNA was reverse transcribed using the High Capacity cDNA Reverse Transcription Kit, so the sequenced TCRB transcripts were expressed ones. In TCRdb, the immuneACCESS table is reduced to in-frame sequences with V and J assigned. These tables do not hold every clone; where another copy was compared, an unresolved V gene accounts for under half, and the others remain unexplained. The sample profile shows about 270,000 clones; around 14% of them were found once. In total, the top ten clones hold roughly 0.024% of the sample. The sequenced material came from naive CD4+ T cells from blood. Taken with the paper, the label for cell subset or site translates to: true naive CD4+ T cells. The receptors originated from a woman aged 40 to 50 in good health.

This chain links TRBV28 with TRBJ2-7, with 7 bases matching TRBD2. The trim removed 5 bases at V and 0 bases at J, leaving 4 bases unmatched. This CDR3 has 14 amino acids. Germline CDR1 and CDR2: MDHEN and SYDVKM. The CDR3 loop is CASSVGGSSYEQYF. CDR3 DNA: TGTGCCAGCAGTGTCGGGGGGTCCTCCTACGAGCAGTACTTC.

This clone appeared a few times. This chain connects TRBV19 to TRBJ2-7; tentatively, D is TRBD2 (5 bases). The CDR3 has 16 residues. Trimming stripped 3 bases from V and 1 base from J, with 16 bases between. Per germline, CDR1 LNHDA and CDR2 SQIVND (reference sequence). The chain's CDR3 is CASSILFGADSYEQYF. The DNA for the CDR3 is TGTGCCAGTAGTATTTTATTTGGAGCGGATTCCTACGAGCAGTACTTC.

This clone was recorded many times. The rearrangement uses TRBV11-2 and TRBJ2-7; D is unresolved. CDR3 length equals 17 residues. The V gene's germline CDR1 is SGHAT and CDR2 FQNNGV. Trimming shortened V by 2 bases and J by 2 bases, and 19 bases separated the two germline ends. As DNA, the CDR3 is TGTGCCAGCAGCTTAAGTTTGTCTAAGGCAGGAACCTACGAGCAGTACTTC. It yields the protein CASSLSLSKAGTYEQYF. Based on the CDR3 plus reference TRBV11-2 and TRBJ2-7, the full variable domain is EAGVAQSPRYKIIEKRQSVAFWCNPISGHATLYWYQQILGQGPKLLIQFQNNGVVDDSQLPKDRFSAERLKGVDSTLKIQPAKLEDSAVYLCASSLSLSKAGTYEQYFGPGTRLTVT.

This clone was picked up a small number of times. The chain employs TRBV5-1 and TRBJ1-6; no firm D call. This CDR3 is built from 17 residues. Trimming left V 3 bases short and J 0 bases short, with 13 bases between. In germline, CDR1 is SGHRS, CDR2 YFSETQ. The CDR3 DNA is TGCGCCAGCAGCTCAGTTGAGGGTAGCTCCTATAATTCACCCCTCCACTTT. This sequence encodes CASSSVEGSSYNSPLHF.

This clone showed up just a few times. The chain combines TRBV5-1 with TRBJ2-1; D is possibly TRBD1 (6 bases). The CDR3 has 17 amino acids. Trimming pared 0 bases from V and 0 bases from J, leaving 13 bases between. CDR1 is SGHRS and CDR2 is YFSETQ in the germline V gene. The CDR3 bases are TGCGCCAGCAGCTTGGCCGGGACACTAAGCTCCTACAATGAGCAGTTCTTC. Translated, it gives CASSLAGTLSSYNEQFF. Full variable domain (rest looked up from reference TRBV5-1 and TRBJ2-1): KAGVTQTPRYLIKTRGQQVTLSCSPISGHRSVSWYQQTPGQGLQFLFEYFSETQRNKGNFPGRFSGRQFSNSRSEMNVSTLELGDSALYLCASSLAGTLSSYNEQFFGPGTRLTVL.

CDR3 DNA: TGTGCCAGCAGCCAAACGACAGTGGCCTCCCAGTACTTC. It codes for CASSQTTVASQYF. This rearrangement joins TRBV7-2 to TRBJ2-5; D perhaps matches TRBD1 (5 bases). CDR1 is SGHTA, CDR2 FQGNSA, per germline. The CDR3 runs to 13 residues. V lost 5 bases, J lost 9 bases, and 16 bases lay in between. Supplemented by reference TRBV7-2 and TRBJ2-5, the full variable domain reads GAGVSQSPSNKVTEKGKDVELRCDPISGHTALYWYRQSLGQGLEFLIYFQGNSAPDKSGLPSDRFSAERTGGSVSTLTIQRTQQEDSAVYLCASSQTTVASQYFGPGTRLLVL.

The chain combines TRBV7-9 with TRBJ2-1; D gene unclear. CDR1 SEHNR and CDR2 FQNEAQ come from the germline V gene (reference sequence). V was trimmed by 3 bases and J by 8 bases, leaving 5 bases between them. The CDR3 runs to 11 residues. This chain's CDR3 is CASSLRHEQFF. For the CDR3, the DNA is TGTGCCAGCAGCTTGCGCCATGAGCAGTTCTTC. Together with reference TRBV7-9 and TRBJ2-1, the CDR3 gives the full variable domain: DTGVSQNPRHKITKRGQNVTFRCDPISEHNRLYWYRQTLGQGPEFLTYFQNEAQLEKSRLLSDRFSAERPKGSFSTLEIQRTEQGDSAMYLCASSLRHEQFFGPGTRLTVL.

This chain uses TRBV7-9 with TRBJ2-1, with 9 bases lining up with TRBD1. The CDR3 runs 15 residues. The junction had 12 bases not matched to a gene; V was cut back by 5 bases and J by 10 bases. Looked up from germline, CDR1 is SEHNR and CDR2 is FQNEAQ (reference sequence). This CDR3 reads CASSQTRDRAQEQFF. The CDR3 nucleotides read TGTGCCAGCAGCCAAACCCGGGACAGGGCTCAGGAGCAGTTCTTC.

Of note for this clone: The sample contains more than one DNA sequence encoding this CDR3. The chain carries TRBV6-5 and TRBJ2-7; D is undetermined. This CDR3 is built from 15 residues. V lost 0 bases and J lost 0, with 9 bases in between. Germline V gene lookup returns CDR1 MNHEY and CDR2 SVGAGI. In DNA form, the CDR3 reads TGTGCCAGCAGTTACTCTGAGGTCAGCTCCTACGAGCAGTACTTC. It is translated as CASSYSEVSSYEQYF.

This clone was seen more than once but under ten times. The rearrangement joins TRBV18 to TRBJ2-1; possibly TRBD1 for D (6 bases). The CDR3 length is 15 residues. V lost 2 bases, J lost 6 bases, and 14 bases lay in between. In germline, CDR1 is KGHSH, CDR2 LQKENI. This CDR3 is CASSPTGISGNEQFF. CDR3 coding DNA: TGTGCCAGCTCACCAACAGGGATCAGCGGCAATGAGCAGTTCTTC.

In its sample, this clone was seen a few times. The chain carries TRBV28 and TRBJ1-5; D may be TRBD1 (6 bases). CDR3 length: 14 amino acids. Trimming cost V 7 bases and J 4 bases, with 14 bases left between them. CDR1 and CDR2 (germline): MDHEN, SYDVKM. The CDR3 loop is CASINRERNQPQHF. The CDR3 DNA follows: TGTGCCAGCATCAACAGGGAAAGAAATCAGCCCCAGCATTTT.

The CDR3 is CASSSRDTIDEQYF. The CDR3 coding sequence is TGCGCCAGCAGCTCCCGGGACACCATCGACGAGCAGTACTTC. The gene calls are TRBV5-1 and TRBJ2-7, with a tentative D call TRBD1 (6 bases). The ends were cut back, 3 bases at V and 5 bases at J, with 15 bases in the middle. CDR3 size: 14 residues. Germline loops: CDR1 SGHRS, CDR2 YFSETQ.

The chain combines TRBV11-2 with TRBJ2-7; D is possibly TRBD1 (5 bases). Germline lookup yields CDR1 SGHAT and CDR2 FQNNGV. This CDR3 has 15 amino acids. V shed 2 bases and J shed 3 bases, with 14 bases lying between them. The CDR3 sequence: CASSLTGSVHYEQYF. The CDR3 bases are TGTGCCAGCAGCTTAACAGGTTCGGTCCACTACGAGCAGTACTTC.

There are a few counts of this clone. The rearrangement joins TRBV7-2 to TRBJ1-6; TRBD1 matches 11 bases. This CDR3 has 15 residues. Germline lookup yields CDR1 SGHTA and CDR2 FQGNSA. Trimming cost V 3 bases and J 9 bases; bases outside gene matches: 4. For the CDR3, the DNA is TGTGCCAGCAGCTTCTGGGGACAGGGGGGTTCACCCCTCCACTTT. It codes for CASSFWGQGGSPLHF.

There are a few counts of this clone. The J gene is TRBJ2-2, the V gene TRBV5-6, with 8 bases fitting TRBD1. The V gene end was trimmed by 0 bases and the J gene end by 8 bases; junction bases not matched to a gene: 12. Germline V gene sequence: CDR1 SGHDT, CDR2 YYEEEE. This CDR3 is 17 amino acids long. CDR3 nucleotide sequence: TGTGCCAGCAGCTTGGAGCGACAGGGGCTTCCCCTTGGGGAGCTGTTTTTT. It is translated as CASSLERQGLPLGELFF.

This clone was picked up a small number of times. The J gene is TRBJ2-7, the V gene TRBV18; no definite D call. Germline-derived CDR1 and CDR2 are KGHSH and LQKENI. With 8 bases removed from V and 0 bases from J, the gap between germline ends came to 5 bases. There are 11 residues in the CDR3. The CDR3 region is CASPSSYEQYF. As DNA, the CDR3 is TGTGCCAGCCCGAGCTCCTACGAGCAGTACTTC. Complete variable domain (other parts from reference TRBV18 and TRBJ2-7): NAGVMQNPRHLVRRRGQEARLRCSPMKGHSHVYWYRQLPEEGLKFMVYLQKENIIDESGMPKERFSAEFPKEGPSILRIQQVVRGDSAAYFCASPSSYEQYFGPGTRLTVT.

The V and J genes are TRBV7-2 and TRBJ2-1, with 9 bases that match TRBD2. CDR1 SGHTA and CDR2 FQGNSA come from the germline V gene. V was clipped by 3 bases and J by 5 bases; unmatched bases: 5. The CDR3 length is 15 residues. The CDR3 DNA is TGTGCCAGCAGCTTTGGAGCGGGGGGACACAATGAGCAGTTCTTC. Translation: CASSFGAGGHNEQFF.

As concerns this clone: Other DNA sequences of this sample code for an identical CDR3. The CDR3 nucleotides are TGCGCCAGCAGCTTGGGGCTGGCGGGCCAAGAGACCCAGTACTTC. Translation: CASSLGLAGQETQYF. The chain recombines TRBV5-1 with TRBJ2-5, with D maybe TRBD2 (5 bases). With 0 bases removed from V and 1 base from J, the gap between germline ends came to 10 bases. CDR3 length: 15 residues. From germline, CDR1 is SGHRS and CDR2 YFSETQ.

The chain combines TRBV9 with TRBJ1-6, with D possibly TRBD1 on 5 matching bases. Trimming removed 0 bases from V and 7 bases from J, with 17 bases in between. There are 17 residues in the CDR3. CDR1 is SGDLS, CDR2 YYNGEE, per germline. The CDR3 loop is CASSVGSRVGGNSPLHF. The CDR3 DNA sequence: TGTGCCAGCAGCGTAGGGTCCCGGGTTGGGGGGAATTCACCCCTCCACTTT. The complete variable domain, with remaining parts taken from reference TRBV9 and TRBJ1-6, reads DSGVTQTPKHLITATGQRVTLRCSPRSGDLSVYWYQQSLDQGLQFLIQYYNGEERAKGNILERFSAQQFPDLHSELNLSSLELGDSALYFCASSVGSRVGGNSPLHFGNGTRLTVT.

In its sample, this clone was seen a few times. The V and J genes are TRBV5-4 and TRBJ1-1; D is possibly TRBD1 (5 bases). Germline V lookup: CDR1 SGHNT, CDR2 YYREEE (reference sequence). The CDR3 has 14 residues. V shed 1 base and J shed 4 bases, with 11 bases lying between them. The CDR3 DNA sequence: TGTGCCAGCAGCTTGTGGCAGGGCCGCACTGAAGCTTTCTTT. It specifies CASSLWQGRTEAFF.

CDR3 coding DNA: TGTGCCAGCTCACTTTTGGACATCTACGAGCAGTACTTC. It encodes CASSLLDIYEQYF. The V gene is TRBV18, the J gene TRBJ2-7, with a possible D match to TRBD1 (5 bases). The CDR3 totals 13 residues. The germline V and J ends were trimmed by 4 bases and 3 bases, with 10 bases remaining between them. The germline gives CDR1 KGHSH, CDR2 LQKENI.

This clone was picked up a small number of times. This chain links TRBV6-5 with TRBJ2-2; possibly TRBD1 for D (5 bases). CDR1 is MNHEY and CDR2 is SVGAGI in the germline V gene. This CDR3 spans 11 amino acids. Trimming pared 11 bases from V and 7 bases from J, leaving 11 bases between. Here the CDR3 reads CASARGGELFF. CDR3 DNA sequence: TGTGCCTCTGCAAGGGGCGGGGAGCTGTTTTTT.

This clone was counted only a few times. This chain uses TRBV6-6 with TRBJ2-3; 10 bases match TRBD2. Germline V gene sequence: CDR1 MNHNY, CDR2 SVGAGI (reference sequence). V shed 0 bases, J shed 6 bases, and the junction held 0 bases outside the gene matches. The CDR3 is made up of 14 amino acids. CDR3 amino acids: CASSYSSGGDTQYF. CDR3 DNA sequence: TGTGCCAGCAGTTACTCTAGCGGGGGGGATACGCAGTATTTT.

The rearrangement joins TRBV5-1 to TRBJ2-3; 9 bases line up with TRBD1. Unmatched junction bases numbered 4, after V lost 4 bases and J lost 4 bases. Per germline, CDR1 SGHRS and CDR2 YFSETQ. The CDR3 length is 14 residues. CDR3 protein: CASSPDRGADTQYF. CDR3 nucleotides: TGCGCCAGCAGCCCCGACAGGGGGGCAGATACGCAGTATTTT.

The chain employs TRBV19 and TRBJ2-7, with unresolved D. CDR3 length equals 13 residues. Germline values: CDR1 LNHDA, CDR2 SQIVND (reference sequence). Trimming left V 5 bases short and J 2 bases short, with 10 bases between. CDR3 in DNA: TGTGCCAGTAGTTTCCTAGGCACCTACGAGCAGTACTTC. Translated: CASSFLGTYEQYF.

This clone turned up a few times. The chain couples TRBV29-1 to TRBJ1-2, with 9 bases fitting TRBD1. The V gene's germline CDR1 is SQVTM and CDR2 ANQGSEA. V was clipped by 3 bases and J by 6 bases; unmatched bases: 5. The CDR3 sequence is 13 residues long. Here the CDR3 reads CSVDTGGADGYTF. The CDR3 region has the DNA TGCAGCGTTGATACAGGGGGCGCGGATGGCTACACCTTC.

The sample holds a few counts of this clone. The chain couples TRBV6-5 to TRBJ2-7; 10 bases agree with TRBD2. Germline-derived CDR1 and CDR2 are MNHEY and SVGAGI. Germline trimming cut 5 bases from V and 0 bases from J; bases unmatched to any gene: 4. The CDR3 is 15 amino acids. As DNA, the CDR3 is TGTGCCAGCAGTCCCGGGACTAGCGTCTCCTACGAGCAGTACTTC. Protein: CASSPGTSVSYEQYF.

The gene calls are TRBV19 and TRBJ2-2; TRBD2 matches 10 bases. This CDR3 contains 16 residues. The V segment lost 3 bases and the J segment 5 bases; nucleotides outside the gene matches: 6. Per germline, CDR1 LNHDA and CDR2 SQIVND (reference sequence). This CDR3 is CASSIYSGRTTGELFF. The CDR3 region has the DNA TGTGCCAGTAGTATTTATAGCGGGAGGACTACCGGGGAGCTGTTTTTT.

The chain couples TRBV7-9 to TRBJ2-6, with 7 nucleotides matching TRBD1. CDR3 length equals 15 residues. Germline values: CDR1 SEHNR, CDR2 FQNEAQ (reference sequence). The junction had 3 bases not matched to a gene; V was cut back by 5 bases and J by 2 bases. The CDR3 is CASSPTGAGANVLTF. The CDR3 nucleotides read TGTGCCAGCAGCCCTACAGGGGCTGGGGCCAACGTCCTGACTTTC.

This chain uses TRBV6-6 with TRBJ2-4; D is ambiguous. The V end lost 9 bases, the J end lost 8 bases, and 8 bases lay between the germline ends. There are 10 residues in the CDR3. Looked up from germline, CDR1 is MNHNY and CDR2 is SVGAGI (reference sequence). The CDR3 nucleotides are TGTGCCAGTCGAGGCGACATTCAGTACTTC. It yields the protein CASRGDIQYF.

This clone was seen only once. V usage is TRBV6-6 and J usage is TRBJ2-5; 7 positions agree with TRBD2. With V trimmed by 3 bases and J by 4 bases, 8 bases remained unmatched. Germline lookup yields CDR1 MNHNY and CDR2 SVGAGI (reference sequence). CDR3 length: 15 residues. This chain's CDR3 is CASSYTLGGGETQYF. CDR3 sequence (DNA): TGTGCCAGCAGTTATACCTTGGGGGGGGGAGAGACCCAGTACTTC.

This clone was counted between two and nine times. The rearrangement uses TRBV20-1 and TRBJ2-7, with D unresolved. Per germline, CDR1 DFQATT and CDR2 SNEGSKA (reference sequence). V shed 3 bases and J shed 4 bases, with 7 bases lying between them. CDR3 length equals 11 residues. In DNA, the CDR3 is TGCAGTGCTAGGGGCAGATACGAGCAGTACTTC. Translated, it gives CSARGRYEQYF.